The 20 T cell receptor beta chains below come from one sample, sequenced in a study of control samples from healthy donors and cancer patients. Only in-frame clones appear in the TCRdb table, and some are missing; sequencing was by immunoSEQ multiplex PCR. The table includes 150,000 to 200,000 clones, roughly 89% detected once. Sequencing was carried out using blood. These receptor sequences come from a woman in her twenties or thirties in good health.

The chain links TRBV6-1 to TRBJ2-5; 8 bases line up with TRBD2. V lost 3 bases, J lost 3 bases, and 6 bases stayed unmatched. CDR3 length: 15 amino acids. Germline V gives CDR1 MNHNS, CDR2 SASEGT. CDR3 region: CASSEIGTSEETQYF. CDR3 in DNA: TGTGCCAGCAGTGAGATAGGGACTAGTGAAGAGACCCAGTACTTC.

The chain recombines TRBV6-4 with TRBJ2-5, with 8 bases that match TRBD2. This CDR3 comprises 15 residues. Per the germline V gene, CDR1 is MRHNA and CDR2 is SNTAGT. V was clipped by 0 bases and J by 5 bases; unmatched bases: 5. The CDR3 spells CASSDSDGGAETQYF. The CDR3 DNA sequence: TGTGCCAGCAGTGACTCGGACGGGGGGGCCGAGACCCAGTACTTC.

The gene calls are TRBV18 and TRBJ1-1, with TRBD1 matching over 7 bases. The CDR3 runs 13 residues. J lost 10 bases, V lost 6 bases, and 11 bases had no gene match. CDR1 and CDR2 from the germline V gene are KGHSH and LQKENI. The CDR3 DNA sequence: TGTGCCAGCTCGGAAGGACAGGATCGGGTAGCTTTCTTT. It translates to CASSEGQDRVAFF.

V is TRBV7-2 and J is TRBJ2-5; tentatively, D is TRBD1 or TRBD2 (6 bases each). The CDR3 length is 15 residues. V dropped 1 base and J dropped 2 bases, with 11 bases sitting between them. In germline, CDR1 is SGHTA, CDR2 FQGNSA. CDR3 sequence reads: CASSLVRGLQETQYF. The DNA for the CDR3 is TGTGCCAGCAGCTTAGTACGGGGGCTTCAAGAGACCCAGTACTTC.

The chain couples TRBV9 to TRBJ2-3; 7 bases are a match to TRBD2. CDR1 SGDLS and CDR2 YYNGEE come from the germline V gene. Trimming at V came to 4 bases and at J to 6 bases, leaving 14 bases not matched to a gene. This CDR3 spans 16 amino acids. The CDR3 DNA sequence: TGTGCCAGCAGCTCCCGGAGGCTAGCGGTAGGGGATACGCAGTATTTT. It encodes CASSSRRLAVGDTQYF.

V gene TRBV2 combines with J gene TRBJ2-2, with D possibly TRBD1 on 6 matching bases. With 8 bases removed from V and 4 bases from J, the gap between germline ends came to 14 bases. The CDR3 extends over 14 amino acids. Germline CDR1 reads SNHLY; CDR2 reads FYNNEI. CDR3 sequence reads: CASSGTRSTGELFF. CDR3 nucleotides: TGTGCCAGCTCCGGGACACGGAGCACCGGGGAGCTGTTTTTT.

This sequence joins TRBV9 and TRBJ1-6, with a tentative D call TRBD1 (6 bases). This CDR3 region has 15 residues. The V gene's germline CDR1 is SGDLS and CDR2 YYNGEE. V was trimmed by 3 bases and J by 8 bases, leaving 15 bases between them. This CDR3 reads CASSEQGLMDSPLHF. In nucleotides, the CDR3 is TGTGCCAGCAGCGAACAGGGTTTGATGGATTCACCCCTCCACTTT.

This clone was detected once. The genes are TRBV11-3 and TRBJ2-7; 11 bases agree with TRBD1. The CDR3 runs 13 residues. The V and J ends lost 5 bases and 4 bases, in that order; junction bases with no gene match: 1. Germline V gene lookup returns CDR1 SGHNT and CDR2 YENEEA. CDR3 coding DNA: TGTGCCAGCAGCGGGGACAGGGGGTACGAGCAGTACTTC. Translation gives CASSGDRGYEQYF.

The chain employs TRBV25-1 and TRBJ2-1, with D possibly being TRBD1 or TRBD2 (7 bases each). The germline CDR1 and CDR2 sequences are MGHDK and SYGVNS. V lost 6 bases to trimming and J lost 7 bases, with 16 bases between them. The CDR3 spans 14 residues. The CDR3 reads CASSGGTEWNEQFF. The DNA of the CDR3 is TGTGCCAGCAGCGGGGGGACAGAGTGGAATGAGCAGTTCTTC.

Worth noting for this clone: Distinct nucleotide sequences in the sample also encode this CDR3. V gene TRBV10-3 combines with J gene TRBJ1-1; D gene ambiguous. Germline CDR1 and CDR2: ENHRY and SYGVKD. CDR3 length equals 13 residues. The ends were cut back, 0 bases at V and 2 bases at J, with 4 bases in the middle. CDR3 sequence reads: CAISESGNTEAFF. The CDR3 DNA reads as TGTGCCATCAGTGAGTCGGGTAACACTGAAGCTTTCTTT.

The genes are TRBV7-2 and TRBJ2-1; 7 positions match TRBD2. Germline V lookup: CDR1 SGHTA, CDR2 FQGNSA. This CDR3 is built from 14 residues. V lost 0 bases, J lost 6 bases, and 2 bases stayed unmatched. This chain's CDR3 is CASSLAGGVNEQFF. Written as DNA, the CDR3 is TGTGCCAGCAGCTTAGCGGGGGGGGTCAATGAGCAGTTCTTC.

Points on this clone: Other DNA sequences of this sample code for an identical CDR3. CDR3 nucleotides: TGTGCCTGGAGTGTGGGGAACACTGAAGCTTTCTTT. This encodes CAWSVGNTEAFF. The chain joins TRBV30 to TRBJ1-1; D not resolved. This CDR3 has 12 amino acids. Germline CDR1 GTSNPN, CDR2 SVGIG (reference sequence). V lost 0 bases and J lost 1, with 3 bases in between. The whole variable domain, filled in from reference TRBV30 and TRBJ1-1, reads SQTIHQWPATLVQPVGSPLSLECTVEGTSNPNLYWYRQAAGRGLQLLFYSVGIGQISSEVPQNLSASRPQDRQFILSSKKLLLSDSGFYLCAWSVGNTEAFFGQGTRLTVV.

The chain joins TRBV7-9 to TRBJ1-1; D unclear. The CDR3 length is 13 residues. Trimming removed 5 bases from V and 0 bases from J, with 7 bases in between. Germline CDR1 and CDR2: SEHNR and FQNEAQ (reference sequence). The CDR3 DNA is TGTGCCAGCAGCCGAAACATGAACACTGAAGCTTTCTTT. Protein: CASSRNMNTEAFF.

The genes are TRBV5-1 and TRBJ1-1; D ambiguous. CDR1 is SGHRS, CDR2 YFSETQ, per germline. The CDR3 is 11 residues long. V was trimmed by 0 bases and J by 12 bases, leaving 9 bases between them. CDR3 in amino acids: CASSLGRESFF. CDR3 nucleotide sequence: TGCGCCAGCAGCTTGGGGAGGGAGTCTTTCTTT.

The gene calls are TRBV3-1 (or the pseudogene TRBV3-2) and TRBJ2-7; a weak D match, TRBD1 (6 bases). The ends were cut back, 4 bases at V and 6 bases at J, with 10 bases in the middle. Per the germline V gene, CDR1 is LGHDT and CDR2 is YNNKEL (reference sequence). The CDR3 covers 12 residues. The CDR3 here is CASSRAGAEQYF. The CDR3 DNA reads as TGTGCCAGCAGCCGGGCAGGGGCCGAGCAGTACTTC.

The CDR3 DNA is TGTGCCACCAGCAGGGTGGAAAACTCTGGGGCCAACGTCCTGACTTTC. Translated, it gives CATSRVENSGANVLTF. The chain employs TRBV15 and TRBJ2-6; the D is unclear. The CDR3 is made up of 16 amino acids. Trimming stripped 3 bases from V and 0 bases from J, with 9 bases between. The germline gives CDR1 LNHNV, CDR2 YYDKDF (reference sequence).

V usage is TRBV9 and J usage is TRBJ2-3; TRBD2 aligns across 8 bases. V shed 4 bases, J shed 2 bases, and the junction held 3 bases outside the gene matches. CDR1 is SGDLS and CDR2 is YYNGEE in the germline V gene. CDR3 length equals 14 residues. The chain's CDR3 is CASSFSGITDTQYF. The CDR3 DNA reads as TGTGCCAGCAGCTTTAGCGGGATCACAGATACGCAGTATTTT.

In DNA form, the CDR3 reads TGTGCCATCAGTGAGGGCGGGGGGGCCGGTGAGCAGTTCTTC. This encodes CAISEGGGAGEQFF. This sequence joins TRBV10-3 and TRBJ2-1; TRBD2 matches at 9 bases. Germline CDR1 and CDR2: ENHRY and SYGVKD. This CDR3 contains 14 residues. With 2 bases clipped from V and 9 bases from J, the junction kept 5 bases outside the gene matches.

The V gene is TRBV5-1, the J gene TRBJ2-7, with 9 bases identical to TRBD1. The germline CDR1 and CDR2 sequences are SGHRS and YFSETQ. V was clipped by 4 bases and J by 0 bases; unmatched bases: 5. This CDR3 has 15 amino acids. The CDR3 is CASSLRDRASYEQYF. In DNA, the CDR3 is TGCGCCAGCAGCCTCCGGGACAGGGCCTCCTACGAGCAGTACTTC.

The CDR3: CASSLGGGGYTF. Written as DNA, the CDR3 is TGTGCCAGCAGCTTAGGGGGGGGTGGCTACACCTTC. The chain carries TRBV7-2 and TRBJ1-2; D may be TRBD1 (5 bases). Trimming left V 1 base short and J 7 bases short, with 7 bases between. The germline V gene encodes CDR1 SGHTA and CDR2 FQGNSA. The CDR3 length is 12 residues.